Described below is a single T cell receptor (beta chain) sequence and its context. This clone has only one observation. The antigen this receptor binds is unknown. No base quality values were provided; no much bigger clone lies one nucleotide off. For sequencing of the TCRbeta CDR3 region, genomic DNA was extracted from the sorted cells. TCRbeta CDR3 regions were sequenced using the immunoSEQ Assay. This is the immuneACCESS table as TCRdb keeps it, with only in-frame sequences that have V and J called. A part of the clones is gone; compared with another copy, unresolved V genes explain less than half, and the rest is unexplained. Recorded for this sample are about 60,000 clones; around nine tenths of them occurred a single time. The ten largest clones capture 5.5% to 7% of the sample. The data originate from a study of OX40 agonist ivuxolimab in advanced cancers. With respect to the entire study: Ivuxolimab was a fully human IgG2 agonistic monoclonal antibody targeting the costimulatory receptor OX40 (CD134). Three dose-escalation patients achieved partial responses, one with hepatocellular carcinoma and two with cutaneous melanoma. Patients were allowed to have had prior anti-PD-1, anti-PD-L1 or anti-CTLA-4 therapy, and roughly 40% of the dose-escalation patients had been treated with checkpoint inhibitors. A male proportion of nearly 85% and a mean age of 60 years, ranging from about 20 to 85, were recorded for the dose-escalation cohort. Of the roughly 51 patients in dose escalation, about 20 had hepatocellular carcinoma, about 15 had melanoma, 9 had renal cell carcinoma and 9 had head and neck cancer. Peripheral TCRbeta sequencing aimed to test whether ivuxolimab altered TCR sequence diversity and caused clonal T-cell expansion. Intravenous ivuxolimab was administered to patients every 2 weeks at six dose levels: 0.01, 0.1, 0.3, 1.5, 3 and 10 mg/kg. The paper reports the monotherapy dose-escalation portion (N of about 54 patients) of the phase I ivuxolimab trial. Points the paper makes about the study in general: After ivuxolimab, CD8+ T cells had more expanded clones than CD4+ T cells on average. In partial responders in the 0.1-3.0 mg/kg groups, normalized peripheral clonal expansion was found to be among the lowest, especially among CD8+ T cells. At doses of 0.1 to 3.0 mg/kg, clonal expansion of both CD4+ and CD8+ T cells in blood was seen between baseline and week 6. Low levels of normalized T-cell clonal expansion were also shown by some nonresponding patients. Which antigens the clonally expanded peripheral T cells were specific for was not determined.

The trial excluded patients who had a history of autoimmune disease or who were on systemic immunosuppression. Peripheral blood for TCR sequencing was drawn from every dose cohort at baseline, at cycle 4 day 1 and at cycle 7 day 1. The samples were taken from a phase I, first-in-human, multicenter, open-label dose-escalation trial of ivuxolimab. The trial enrolled adults with locally advanced or metastatic head and neck squamous cell, hepatocellular, melanoma or renal cell carcinoma. Before TCR sequencing, CD4+ T cells and CD8+ T cells from peripheral blood were sorted into separate populations. According to the germline V gene (reference sequence), CDR1 reads MNHEY and CDR2 reads SMNVEV. V is pared back by 8 bases and J by 5 bases, with 19 bases lying between the germline termini. From the cysteine up to the phenylalanine, the CDR3 has a length of 15 residues. The entry retains the CDR3 DNA only, 45 bases that are in frame from base 1.

The sequencing here drew on CD4+ or CD8+ T cells sorted from blood, taken in a trial of the OX40 agonist ivuxolimab. The source of this sequence is an adult with an advanced solid tumor such as melanoma, head and neck, liver or kidney cancer. The rearranged segments are TRBV27 and TRBJ2-1, with TRBD1 perhaps the D gene, on 5 matching bases. The CDR3 protein: CASSGYWGKDNEQFF. The DNA reads TGTGCCAGCTCAGGGTATTGGGGTAAGGACAATGAGCAGTTCTTC.